This is a list of T cell receptor beta chains from one sample in a study of blood T cell repertoires in COVID-19. Profiled with immunoSEQ multiplex PCR; TCRdb holds only in-frame clones, not every one. The sample includes roughly 320,000 clones, 85% to 90% seen only once; the top ten take about 1.2%. Sequencing used peripheral blood. These receptors came from a man aged 65 to 85 with acute or convalescent COVID-19. Both conserved end residues are part of each CDR3. The D gene is left open where the match is weak. For some rows the clone size is stated as once, few or many, or as a class when expanded; others skip it.

TGCGCCAGCAGAGTAGTGGAGGCTGGTGAAGCTTTCTTT CASRVVEAGEAFF TRBJ1-1 NA TRBV5-1 NA
TGTGCCAGCAGCGCAACGGACAGGGCCACCGGGGAGCTGTTTTTT CASSATDRATGELFF TRBJ2-2 NA TRBV28 TRBD1
TGTGCCATCAGTGAGAATCTAGCGGGAGGGCCGGTTGCAGATACGCAGTATTTT CAISENLAGGPVADTQYF TRBJ2-3 NA TRBV10-3 TRBD2
TGTGCCTCTAGAGAGGCAGCTAACTATGGCTACACCTTC CASREAANYGYTF TRBJ1-2 NA TRBV25-1 NA
TGCAGTGCTAGTAAGACGACAGACAGAAATCAGCCCCAGCATTTT CSASKTTDRNQPQHF TRBJ1-5 NA TRBV20-1 NA
TGCAGTGCTAGTCTCAGTTCTCCAGATACGCAGTATTTT CSASLSSPDTQYF TRBJ2-3 NA TRBV20-1 NA
TGTGCCAGTAGTAGGAAAACGGCGGCCTCCCCATACACAGATACGCAGTATTTT CASSRKTAASPYTDTQYF TRBJ2-3 NA TRBV19 NA
TGTGCCAGCAGCCAACGTGACACGAGCTATGGCTACACCTTC CASSQRDTSYGYTF TRBJ1-2 once TRBV14 NA
TGTGCCAGCGGGCTAGCCAAAAACATTCAGTACTTC CASGLAKNIQYF TRBJ2-4 NA TRBV2 NA
TGTGCCAGCAGCTCCCGGGACAGCGGGGAGCTGTTTTTT CASSSRDSGELFF TRBJ2-2 NA TRBV7-2 TRBD1
TGTGCCAGCAGTTACGCCCAGGGAAGAAAGGGTGAAAAACTGTTTTTT CASSYAQGRKGEKLFF TRBJ1-4 NA TRBV6-5 NA
TGTGCCAGCAACTCCGGGGGACTAGCGGGGTACACCGGGGAGCTGTTTTTT CASNSGGLAGYTGELFF TRBJ2-2 NA TRBV5-4 TRBD2
TGTGCCAGCAGCCAACTAACGGGGGTCACTGAAGCTTTCTTT CASSQLTGVTEAFF TRBJ1-1 NA TRBV3-1/TRBV3-2 NA
TGTGCCAGCAGCCTCCAGGGTCCAGATACGCAGTATTTT CASSLQGPDTQYF TRBJ2-3 NA TRBV5-6 NA
TGCGCCAGCAGCCAAGTTTTGGGACAATACAATGAGCAGTTCTTC CASSQVLGQYNEQFF TRBJ2-1 NA TRBV4-3 NA
TGCGCCAGCAGATCAACGACGACAGGGAACACTGAAGCTTTCTTT CASRSTTTGNTEAFF TRBJ1-1 NA TRBV5-1 NA
TGTGCCAGCAGCCGCTATAAAACAGGGGGTTTTTACAATGAGCAGTTCTTC CASSRYKTGGFYNEQFF TRBJ2-1 NA TRBV5-6 TRBD1
TGTGCCAGCATTAACCTCGGGACTAGCGGGGGGGGTAGCACAGATACGCAGTATTTT CASINLGTSGGGSTDTQYF TRBJ2-3 NA TRBV27 TRBD2
TGTGCCAGCAGTTTCTCCGGGACAGCCTACGAGCAGTACTTC CASSFSGTAYEQYF TRBJ2-7 NA TRBV27 TRBD1
TGTGCCAGCAGCAAAAAGCTGGGGGACTTCAGAAACACCATATATTTT CASSKKLGDFRNTIYF TRBJ1-3 NA TRBV21-1 NA
TGTGCCAGTAACTCCGGACAGGCTCGGTATGGCTACACCTTC CASNSGQARYGYTF TRBJ1-2 NA TRBV19 TRBD1
TGTGCCAGTAGTAATCGGGGGTACGGAGAGCAGTACTTC CASSNRGYGEQYF TRBJ2-7 NA TRBV19 NA
TGTGCCAGCAGCCGAGGGCCATGGACTAGCGGGAGGTCCTACGAGCAGTACTTC CASSRGPWTSGRSYEQYF TRBJ2-7 few TRBV5-4 TRBD2